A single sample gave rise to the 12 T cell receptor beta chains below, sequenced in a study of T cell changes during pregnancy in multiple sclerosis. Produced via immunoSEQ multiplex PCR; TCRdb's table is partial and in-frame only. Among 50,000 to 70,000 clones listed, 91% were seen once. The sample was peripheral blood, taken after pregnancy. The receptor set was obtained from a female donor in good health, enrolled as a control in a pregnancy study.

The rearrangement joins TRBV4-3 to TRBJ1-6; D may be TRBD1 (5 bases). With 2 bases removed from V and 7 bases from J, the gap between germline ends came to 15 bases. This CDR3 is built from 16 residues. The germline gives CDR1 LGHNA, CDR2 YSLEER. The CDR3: CASSQSGTGGNSPLHF. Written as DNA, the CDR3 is TGCGCCAGCAGCCAATCTGGGACGGGAGGGAATTCACCCCTCCACTTT.

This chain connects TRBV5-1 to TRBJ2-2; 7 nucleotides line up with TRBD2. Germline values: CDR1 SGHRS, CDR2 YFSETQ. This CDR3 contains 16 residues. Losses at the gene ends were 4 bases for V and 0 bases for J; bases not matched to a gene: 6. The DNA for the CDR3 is TGCGCCAGCAGCGGGGGGGGGACGGCGAACACCGGGGAGCTGTTTTTT. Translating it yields CASSGGGTANTGELFF. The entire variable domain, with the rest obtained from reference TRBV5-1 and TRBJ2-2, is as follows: KAGVTQTPRYLIKTRGQQVTLSCSPISGHRSVSWYQQTPGQGLQFLFEYFSETQRNKGNFPGRFSGRQFSNSRSEMNVSTLELGDSALYLCASSGGGTANTGELFFGEGSRLTVL.

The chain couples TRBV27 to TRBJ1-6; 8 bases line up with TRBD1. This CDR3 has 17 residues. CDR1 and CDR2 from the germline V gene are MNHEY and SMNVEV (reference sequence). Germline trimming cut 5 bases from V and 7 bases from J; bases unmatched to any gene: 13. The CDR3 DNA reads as TGTGCCAGCAGTGATAATGAACTAGGACAGGGAAATTCACCCCTCCACTTT. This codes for CASSDNELGQGNSPLHF.

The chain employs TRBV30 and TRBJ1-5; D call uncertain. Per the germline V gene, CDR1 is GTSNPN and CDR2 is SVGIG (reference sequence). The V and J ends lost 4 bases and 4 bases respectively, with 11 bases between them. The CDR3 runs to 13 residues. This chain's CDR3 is CAWKSGGNQPQHF. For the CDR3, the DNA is TGTGCCTGGAAGTCAGGAGGAAATCAGCCCCAGCATTTT.

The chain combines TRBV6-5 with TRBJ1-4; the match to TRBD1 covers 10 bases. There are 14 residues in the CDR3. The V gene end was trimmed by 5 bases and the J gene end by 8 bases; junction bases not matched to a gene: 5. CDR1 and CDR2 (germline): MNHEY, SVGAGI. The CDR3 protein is CASSRDRGGEKLFF. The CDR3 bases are TGTGCCAGCAGTCGGGACAGGGGCGGGGAAAAACTGTTTTTT.

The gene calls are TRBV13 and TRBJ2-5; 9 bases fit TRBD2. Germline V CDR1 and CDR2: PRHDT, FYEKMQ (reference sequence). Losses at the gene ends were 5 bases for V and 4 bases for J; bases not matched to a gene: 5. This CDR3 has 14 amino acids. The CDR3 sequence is CASSAAGGRETQYF. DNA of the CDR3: TGTGCCAGCAGCGCCGCGGGGGGGCGAGAGACCCAGTACTTC.

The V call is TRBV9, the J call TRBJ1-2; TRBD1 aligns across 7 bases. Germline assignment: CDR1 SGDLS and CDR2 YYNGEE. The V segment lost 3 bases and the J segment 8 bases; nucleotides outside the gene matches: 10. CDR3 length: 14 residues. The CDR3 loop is CASSAQTGDHGYTF. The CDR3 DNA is TGTGCCAGCAGCGCCCAAACAGGGGATCACGGCTACACCTTC.

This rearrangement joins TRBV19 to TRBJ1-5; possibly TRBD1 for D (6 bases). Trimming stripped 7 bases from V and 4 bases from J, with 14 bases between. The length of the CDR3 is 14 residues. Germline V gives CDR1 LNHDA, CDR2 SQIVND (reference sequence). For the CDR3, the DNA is TGTGCCAGTACCCCCAATACAGGGAATCAGCCCCAGCATTTT. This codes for CASTPNTGNQPQHF.

CDR3 DNA sequence: TGTGCCAGCAGCTTGACAGGGTACGACTCACTGGGCTACGAGCAGTACTTC. Protein sequence: CASSLTGYDSLGYEQYF. The chain employs TRBV7-2 and TRBJ2-7; 7 nucleotides line up with TRBD1. V lost 3 bases, J lost 3 bases, and 14 bases stayed unmatched. The CDR3 has 17 amino acids. The germline V gene has CDR1 SGHTA and CDR2 FQGNSA.

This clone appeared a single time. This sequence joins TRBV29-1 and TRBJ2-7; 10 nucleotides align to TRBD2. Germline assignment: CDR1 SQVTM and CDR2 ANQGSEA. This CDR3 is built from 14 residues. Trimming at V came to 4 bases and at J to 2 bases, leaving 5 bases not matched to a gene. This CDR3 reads CSVVERGGPYEQYF. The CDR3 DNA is TGCAGCGTTGTAGAGCGGGGGGGCCCCTACGAGCAGTACTTC.

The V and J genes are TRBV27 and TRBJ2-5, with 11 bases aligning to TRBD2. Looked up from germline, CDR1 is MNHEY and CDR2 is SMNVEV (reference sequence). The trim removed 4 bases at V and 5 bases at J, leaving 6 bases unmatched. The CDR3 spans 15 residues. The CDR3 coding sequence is TGTGCCAGCAGTTATAGCGGGGGGGCCTGGGAGACCCAGTACTTC. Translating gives CASSYSGGAWETQYF.

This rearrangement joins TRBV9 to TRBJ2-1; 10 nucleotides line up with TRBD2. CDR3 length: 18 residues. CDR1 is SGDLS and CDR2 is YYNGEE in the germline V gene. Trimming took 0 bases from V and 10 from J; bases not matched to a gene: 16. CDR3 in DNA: TGTGCCAGCAGCGTAGCTGATAGGGCTAGCGGGGGACAAGGGGAGCAGTTCTTC. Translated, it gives CASSVADRASGGQGEQFF.